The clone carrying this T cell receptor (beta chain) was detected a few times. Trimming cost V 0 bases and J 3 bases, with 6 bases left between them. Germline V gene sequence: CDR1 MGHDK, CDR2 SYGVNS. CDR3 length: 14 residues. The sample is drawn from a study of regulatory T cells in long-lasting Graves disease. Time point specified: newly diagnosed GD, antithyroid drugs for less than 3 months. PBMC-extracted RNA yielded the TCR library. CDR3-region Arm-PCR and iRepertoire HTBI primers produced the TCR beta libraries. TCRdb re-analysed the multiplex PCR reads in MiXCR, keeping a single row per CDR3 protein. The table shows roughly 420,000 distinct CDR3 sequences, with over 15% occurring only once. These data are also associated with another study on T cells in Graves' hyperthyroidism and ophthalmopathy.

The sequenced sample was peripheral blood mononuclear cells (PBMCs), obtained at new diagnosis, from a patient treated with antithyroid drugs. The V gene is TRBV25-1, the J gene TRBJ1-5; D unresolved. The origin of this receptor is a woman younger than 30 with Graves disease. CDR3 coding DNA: TGTGCCAGCAGTGAATATAGATACAATCAGCCCCAGCATTTT. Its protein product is CASSEYRYNQPQHF.